This T cell receptor (beta chain) stems from a study of identical twins. Study-level results: Invariant MAIT and iNKT cells are populations that could partly confound zero-insertion analyses. Donors were not followed over many years; analysis was cross-sectional.

Points on this clonotype: Its antigen is not identified.

TCRdb reprocessed the 5' RACE reads via MiXCR and lists one record per CDR3 protein. Counted here are 1.5 million or so distinct CDR3 sequences, around 29% occurring once; the ten biggest clones make up approximately 0.29%. The sample was cord blood. This receptor was identified in a newborn girl in good health.

CDR3 coding DNA: TGTGCCAGCAGTTACCGGGACAGGGGTCCTCAGCCCCAGCATTTT. This encodes CASSYRDRGPQPQHF. V and J are TRBV6-6 and TRBJ1-5; 10 bases match TRBD1. The CDR3 runs to 15 residues. The V gene's germline CDR1 is MNHNY and CDR2 SVGAGI (reference sequence). Trimming took 2 bases from V and 6 from J; bases not matched to a gene: 4.